This T cell receptor (beta chain) was identified in a study of cytomegalovirus exposure and HLA in healthy donors. Sequencing was performed with immunoSEQ multiplex PCR; in TCRdb, only in-frame clones are kept and a portion is missing. The sample consists of around 300,000 clones, roughly 90% of them appearing once. The CDR3 is made up of 13 amino acids. The germline V and J ends were trimmed by 7 bases and 5 bases, with 12 bases remaining between them. Germline CDR1 is ENHRY and CDR2 is SYGVKD. The TCR sequence derives from a young woman in good health and CMV-seronegative. J is TRBJ1-5 and V is TRBV10-3; D call uncertain. Sequences were obtained from PBMCs. The CDR3 reads CAITAARDQPQHF. Written as DNA, the CDR3 is TGTGCCATCACCGCGGCCCGAGATCAGCCCCAGCATTTT.